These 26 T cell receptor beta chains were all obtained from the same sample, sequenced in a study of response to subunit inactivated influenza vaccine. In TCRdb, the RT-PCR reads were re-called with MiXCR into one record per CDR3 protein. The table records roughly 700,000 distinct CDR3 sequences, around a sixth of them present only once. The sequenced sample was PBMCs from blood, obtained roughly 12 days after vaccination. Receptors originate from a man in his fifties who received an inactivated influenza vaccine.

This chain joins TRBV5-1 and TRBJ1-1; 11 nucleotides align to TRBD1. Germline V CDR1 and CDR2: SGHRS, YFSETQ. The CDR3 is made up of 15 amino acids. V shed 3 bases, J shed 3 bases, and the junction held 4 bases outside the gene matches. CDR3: CASSWGTGGDTEAFF. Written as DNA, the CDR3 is TGCGCCAGCAGCTGGGGGACAGGGGGAGACACTGAAGCTTTCTTT. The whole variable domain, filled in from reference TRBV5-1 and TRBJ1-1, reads KAGVTQTPRYLIKTRGQQVTLSCSPISGHRSVSWYQQTPGQGLQFLFEYFSETQRNKGNFPGRFSGRQFSNSRSEMNVSTLELGDSALYLCASSWGTGGDTEAFFGQGTRLTVV.

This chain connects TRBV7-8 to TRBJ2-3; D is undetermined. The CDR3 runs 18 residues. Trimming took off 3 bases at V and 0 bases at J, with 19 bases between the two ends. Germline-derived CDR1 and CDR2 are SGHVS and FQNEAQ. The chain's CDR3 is CASSLKRLLASSTDTQYF. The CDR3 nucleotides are TGTGCCAGCAGCTTGAAGAGACTTCTCGCTTCTAGCACAGATACGCAGTATTTT.

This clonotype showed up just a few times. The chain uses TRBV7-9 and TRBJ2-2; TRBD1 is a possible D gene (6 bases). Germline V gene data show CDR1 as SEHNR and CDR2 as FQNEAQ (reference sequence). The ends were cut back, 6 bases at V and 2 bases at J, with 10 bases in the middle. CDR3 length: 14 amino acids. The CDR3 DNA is TGTGCCAGCAGATGGACAGAAAACACCGGGGAGCTGTTTTTT. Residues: CASRWTENTGELFF. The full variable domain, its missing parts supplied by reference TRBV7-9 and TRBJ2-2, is DTGVSQNPRHKITKRGQNVTFRCDPISEHNRLYWYRQTLGQGPEFLTYFQNEAQLEKSRLLSDRFSAERPKGSFSTLEIQRTEQGDSAMYLCASRWTENTGELFFGEGSRLTVL.

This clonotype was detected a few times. DNA for the CDR3: TGTGCCACCAGTGCCGGGGCCAACGTCCTGACTTTC. It is translated as CATSAGANVLTF. This sequence joins TRBV24-1 and TRBJ2-6; no definite D call. V dropped 5 bases and J dropped 4 bases, with 2 bases sitting between them. Germline CDR1 KGHDR, CDR2 SFDVKD. This CDR3 region has 12 residues.

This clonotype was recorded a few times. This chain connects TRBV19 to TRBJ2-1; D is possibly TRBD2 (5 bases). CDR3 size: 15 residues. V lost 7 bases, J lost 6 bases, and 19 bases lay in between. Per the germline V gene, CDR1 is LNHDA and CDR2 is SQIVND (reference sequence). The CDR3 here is CASKRGSVSSNEQFF. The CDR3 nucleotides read TGTGCCAGTAAAAGAGGGTCAGTAAGTAGCAATGAGCAGTTCTTC.

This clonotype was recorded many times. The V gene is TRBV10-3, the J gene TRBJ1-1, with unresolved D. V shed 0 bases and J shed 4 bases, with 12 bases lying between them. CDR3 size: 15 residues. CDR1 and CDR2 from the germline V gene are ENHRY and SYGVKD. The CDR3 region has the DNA TGTGCCATCAGTGAGTCGAACGTGCTTAGCACTGAAGCTTTCTTT. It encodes CAISESNVLSTEAFF.

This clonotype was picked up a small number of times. CDR3 amino acids: CASSDSPGGRRNEQFF. The CDR3 DNA sequence: TGTGCCAGCAGTGACTCCCCGGGAGGAAGGCGCAATGAGCAGTTCTTC. The J gene is TRBJ2-1, the V gene TRBV6-4; 7 bases agree with TRBD2. V was pared by 0 bases and J by 6 bases, with 8 bases of the junction left unmatched. The CDR3 runs 16 residues. Per the germline V gene, CDR1 is MRHNA and CDR2 is SNTAGT.

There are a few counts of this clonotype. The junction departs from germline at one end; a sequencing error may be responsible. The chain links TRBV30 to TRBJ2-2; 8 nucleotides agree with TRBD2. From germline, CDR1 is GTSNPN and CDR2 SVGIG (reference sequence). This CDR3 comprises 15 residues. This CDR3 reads CAGSHGTSDSGELFF. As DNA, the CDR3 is TGTGCCGGGAGTCACGGGACTAGTGATTCCGGGGAGCTGTTTTTT.

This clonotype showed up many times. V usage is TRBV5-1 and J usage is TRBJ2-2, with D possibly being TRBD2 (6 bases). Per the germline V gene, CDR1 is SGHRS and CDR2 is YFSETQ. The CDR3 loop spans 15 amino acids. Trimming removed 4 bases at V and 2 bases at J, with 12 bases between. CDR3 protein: CASSLPGGNTGELFF. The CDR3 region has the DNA TGCGCCAGCAGCCTACCCGGGGGAAACACCGGGGAGCTGTTTTTT.

CDR3 bases: TGTGCCAGCAAAAGCGGATCCTACAATGAGCAGTTCTTC. Its protein product is CASKSGSYNEQFF. The chain carries TRBV12-3 or TRBV12-4 and TRBJ2-1; weak D call: TRBD2 (5 bases). V was shortened by 7 bases and J by 1 base, with 8 bases between the two germline ends. This CDR3 is built from 13 residues.

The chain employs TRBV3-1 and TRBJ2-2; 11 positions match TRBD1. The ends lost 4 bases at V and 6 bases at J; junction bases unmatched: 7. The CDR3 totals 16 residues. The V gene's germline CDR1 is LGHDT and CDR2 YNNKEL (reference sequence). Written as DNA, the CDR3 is TGTGCCAGCAGCCCGGGACAGGGGGGAGACGCCGGGGAGCTGTTTTTT. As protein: CASSPGQGGDAGELFF.

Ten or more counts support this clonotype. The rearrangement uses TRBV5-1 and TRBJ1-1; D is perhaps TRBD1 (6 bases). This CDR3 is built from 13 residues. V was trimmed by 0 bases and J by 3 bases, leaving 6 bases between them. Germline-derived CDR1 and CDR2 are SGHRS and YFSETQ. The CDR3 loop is CASSLDRDTEAFF. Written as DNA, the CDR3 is TGCGCCAGCAGCTTGGACAGGGACACTGAAGCTTTCTTT.

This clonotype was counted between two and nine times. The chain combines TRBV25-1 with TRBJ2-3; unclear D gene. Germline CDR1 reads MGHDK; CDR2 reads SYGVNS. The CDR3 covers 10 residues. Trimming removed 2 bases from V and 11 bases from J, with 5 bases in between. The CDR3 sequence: CASSEIRQYF. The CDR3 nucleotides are TGTGCCAGCAGTGAAATCCGGCAGTATTTT.

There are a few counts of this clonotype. The CDR3 region is CASNQGQRRESAQHF. Here the CDR3 DNA reads TGTGCCAGCAACCAAGGACAGCGACGTGAATCAGCCCAGCATTTT. This chain joins TRBV28 and TRBJ1-5, with D perhaps TRBD1 (6 bases). Germline-derived CDR1 and CDR2 are MDHEN and SYDVKM. V was shortened by 7 bases and J by 11 bases, with 24 bases between the two germline ends. There are 15 residues in the CDR3.

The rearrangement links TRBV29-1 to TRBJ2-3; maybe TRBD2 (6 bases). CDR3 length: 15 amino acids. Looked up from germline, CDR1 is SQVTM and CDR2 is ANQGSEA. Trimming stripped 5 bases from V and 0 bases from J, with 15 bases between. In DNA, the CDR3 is TGCAGCGTTTCGGGGACTCATCTTAGCACAGATACGCAGTATTTT. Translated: CSVSGTHLSTDTQYF.

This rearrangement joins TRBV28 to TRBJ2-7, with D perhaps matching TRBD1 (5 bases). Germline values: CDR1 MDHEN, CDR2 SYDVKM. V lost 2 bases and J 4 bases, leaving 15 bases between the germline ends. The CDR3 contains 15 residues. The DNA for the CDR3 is TGTGCCAGCAGTTTACAGGGCGTTTCTTCGTACGAGCAGTACTTC. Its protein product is CASSLQGVSSYEQYF.

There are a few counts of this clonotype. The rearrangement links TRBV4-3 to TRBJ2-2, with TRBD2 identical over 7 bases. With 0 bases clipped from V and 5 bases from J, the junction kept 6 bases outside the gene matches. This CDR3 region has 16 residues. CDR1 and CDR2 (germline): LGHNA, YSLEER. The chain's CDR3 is CASSQDPTSRTGELFF. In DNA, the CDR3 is TGCGCCAGCAGCCAAGATCCGACTAGCCGTACCGGGGAGCTGTTTTTT.

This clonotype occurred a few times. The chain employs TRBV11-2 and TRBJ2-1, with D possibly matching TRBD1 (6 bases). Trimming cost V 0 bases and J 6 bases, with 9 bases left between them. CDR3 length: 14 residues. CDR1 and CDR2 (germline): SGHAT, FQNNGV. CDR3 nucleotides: TGTGCCAGCAGCTTAGATGGACAGAGCAATGAGCAGTTCTTC. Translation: CASSLDGQSNEQFF.

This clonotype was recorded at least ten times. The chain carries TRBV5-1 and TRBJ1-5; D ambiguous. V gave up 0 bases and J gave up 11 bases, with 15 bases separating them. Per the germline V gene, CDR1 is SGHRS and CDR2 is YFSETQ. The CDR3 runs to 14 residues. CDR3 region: CASSLDGAIKTQHF. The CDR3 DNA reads TGCGCCAGCAGCTTGGACGGCGCAATCAAGACCCAGCATTTT.

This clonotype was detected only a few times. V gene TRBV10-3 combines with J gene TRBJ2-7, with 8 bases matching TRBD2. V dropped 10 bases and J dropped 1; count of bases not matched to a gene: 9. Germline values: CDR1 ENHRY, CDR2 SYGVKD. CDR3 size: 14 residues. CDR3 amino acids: CASNRGLESYEQYF. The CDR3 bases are TGTGCCAGTAACCGGGGACTAGAGTCCTACGAGCAGTACTTC.

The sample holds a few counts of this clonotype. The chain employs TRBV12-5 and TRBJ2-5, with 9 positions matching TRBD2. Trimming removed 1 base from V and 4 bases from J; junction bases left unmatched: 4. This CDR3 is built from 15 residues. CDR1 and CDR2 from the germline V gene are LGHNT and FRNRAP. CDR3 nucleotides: TGTGCTAGTGGTTTGGGGGCGGGGGGGCGAGAGACCCAGTACTTC. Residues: CASGLGAGGRETQYF.

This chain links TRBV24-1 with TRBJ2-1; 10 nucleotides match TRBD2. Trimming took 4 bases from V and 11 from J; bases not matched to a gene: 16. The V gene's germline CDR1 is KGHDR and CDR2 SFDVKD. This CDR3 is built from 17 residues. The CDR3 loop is CATSDFTSGNYREQQFF. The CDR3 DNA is TGTGCCACCAGTGACTTCACTAGCGGGAATTACCGGGAGCAGCAGTTCTTC.

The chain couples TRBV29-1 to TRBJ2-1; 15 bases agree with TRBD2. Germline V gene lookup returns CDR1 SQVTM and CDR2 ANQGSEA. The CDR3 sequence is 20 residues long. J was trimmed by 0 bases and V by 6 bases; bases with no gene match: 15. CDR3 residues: CSVRTSGRGFSRNSYNEQFF. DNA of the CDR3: TGCAGCGTCCGGACTAGCGGGAGGGGATTTAGTCGGAACTCCTACAATGAGCAGTTCTTC.

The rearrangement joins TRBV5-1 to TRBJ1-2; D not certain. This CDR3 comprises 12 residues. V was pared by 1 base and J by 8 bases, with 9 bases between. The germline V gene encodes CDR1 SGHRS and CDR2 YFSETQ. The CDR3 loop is CASSLNGKGYTF. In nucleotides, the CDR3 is TGCGCCAGCAGCTTGAATGGGAAAGGCTACACCTTC.

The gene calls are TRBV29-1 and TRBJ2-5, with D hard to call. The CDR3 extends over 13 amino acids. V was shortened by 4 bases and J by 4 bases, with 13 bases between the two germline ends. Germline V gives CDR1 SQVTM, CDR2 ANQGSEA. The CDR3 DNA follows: TGCAGCGTTGGTCTGGGTTTAAGAGAGACCCAGTACTTC. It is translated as CSVGLGLRETQYF. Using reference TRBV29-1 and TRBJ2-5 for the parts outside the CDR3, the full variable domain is SAVISQKPSRDICQRGTSLTIQCQVDSQVTMMFWYRQQPGQSLTLIATANQGSEATYESGFVIDKFPISRPNLTFSTLTVSNMSPEDSSIYLCSVGLGLRETQYFGPGTRLLVL.

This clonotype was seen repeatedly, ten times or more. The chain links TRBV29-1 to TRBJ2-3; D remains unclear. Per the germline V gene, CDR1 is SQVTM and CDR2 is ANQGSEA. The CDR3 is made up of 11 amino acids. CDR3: CTVGSTDTQYF. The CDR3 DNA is TGCACCGTAGGTAGCACAGATACGCAGTATTTT.